This is a list of T cell receptor beta chains from one sample in a study of CD8+CD57+ T cells in acquired aplastic anemia. TCRdb processed the reads anew with MiXCR; each CDR3 protein has one entry. The data contain about 160,000 distinct CDR3 sequences, roughly 45% of them seen just once; the ten biggest clones take up around 3.2%. What was sequenced was sorted CD4+, CD8+, or CD8+CD57+ T cells (not recorded which) from PBMCs. The origin of the receptors is a human donor with aplastic anemia. Both conserved end residues are trimmed from each CDR3. The order of the fields is CDR3 protein, CDR3 length, J gene, V gene, D gene. The D gene is left open where the match is weak.

cdr3_aa: ATSRDFVVYEQY
cdr3_length: 12
j_call: TRBJ2-7
v_call: TRBV15
d_call: .

cdr3_aa: ATSTEYLNTEAF
cdr3_length: 12
j_call: TRBJ1-1
v_call: TRBV15
d_call: .

cdr3_aa: SARASAGGSSYNEQF
cdr3_length: 15
j_call: TRBJ2-1
v_call: TRBV20-1
d_call: TRBD2

cdr3_aa: ASSQNAGYYEQY
cdr3_length: 12
j_call: TRBJ2-7
v_call: TRBV3-1
d_call: .

cdr3_aa: ASSSSGGANTDTQY
cdr3_length: 14
j_call: TRBJ2-3
v_call: TRBV12-3/TRBV12-4
d_call: .

cdr3_aa: ASSHPTTSGRYEQY
cdr3_length: 14
j_call: TRBJ2-7
v_call: TRBV4-1
d_call: TRBD2

cdr3_aa: ATSDMGTEGLSYNEQF
cdr3_length: 16
j_call: TRBJ2-1
v_call: TRBV24-1
d_call: TRBD1

cdr3_aa: ASSSQDGYT
cdr3_length: 9
j_call: TRBJ1-2
v_call: TRBV6-1
d_call: .

cdr3_aa: ASSEGAEGGYEQY
cdr3_length: 13
j_call: TRBJ2-7
v_call: TRBV10-1
d_call: .

cdr3_aa: SARPGTGGEPQH
cdr3_length: 12
j_call: TRBJ1-5
v_call: TRBV20-1
d_call: TRBD1

cdr3_aa: ASSTSLGPRGYT
cdr3_length: 12
j_call: TRBJ1-2
v_call: TRBV6-1
d_call: .

cdr3_aa: ASSEILRKQY
cdr3_length: 10
j_call: TRBJ2-7
v_call: TRBV10-2
d_call: .

cdr3_aa: SVDSGMNTEAF
cdr3_length: 11
j_call: TRBJ1-1
v_call: TRBV29-1
d_call: .

cdr3_aa: AWSAGTGNQPQH
cdr3_length: 12
j_call: TRBJ1-5
v_call: TRBV30
d_call: TRBD1

cdr3_aa: ASAGPGGFSNTGELF
cdr3_length: 15
j_call: TRBJ2-2
v_call: TRBV9
d_call: .

cdr3_aa: ASRRTGVYEQY
cdr3_length: 11
j_call: TRBJ2-7
v_call: TRBV12-3/TRBV12-4
d_call: TRBD1

cdr3_aa: ASSYRKGEGYGYT
cdr3_length: 13
j_call: TRBJ1-2
v_call: TRBV27
d_call: .

cdr3_aa: ASSLADRKGTSGDTQY
cdr3_length: 16
j_call: TRBJ2-3
v_call: TRBV11-1
d_call: TRBD2

cdr3_aa: ASSLDILFTGTNGWGYT
cdr3_length: 17
j_call: TRBJ1-2
v_call: TRBV11-2
d_call: .

cdr3_aa: ASSKDQAGGGLF
cdr3_length: 12
j_call: TRBJ2-2
v_call: TRBV9
d_call: TRBD2

cdr3_aa: AILRGAGAVSNTGELF
cdr3_length: 16
j_call: TRBJ2-2
v_call: TRBV10-3
d_call: .

cdr3_aa: ASSVGTGEQF
cdr3_length: 10
j_call: TRBJ2-1
v_call: TRBV2
d_call: .

cdr3_aa: ASSEYQGRNTEAF
cdr3_length: 13
j_call: TRBJ1-1
v_call: TRBV2
d_call: .

cdr3_aa: SVGSNYGYT
cdr3_length: 9
j_call: TRBJ1-2
v_call: TRBV29-1
d_call: .

cdr3_aa: ASSTAAYQETQY
cdr3_length: 12
j_call: TRBJ2-5
v_call: TRBV2
d_call: .